The rows below give T cell receptor beta chains drawn from one sample of a study of cytomegalovirus exposure and HLA in healthy donors. Profiling relied on immunoSEQ multiplex PCR, and the TCRdb table lists in-frame clones only, not all of them. Altogether some 140,000 clones are present, roughly 8.8% being singletons, with the ten largest covering 6.5% to 8.5%. Sequencing was carried out using PBMCs. The receptors here all came from a woman aged 35 to 49 in good health and CMV-seropositive. Each CDR3 is given with its conserved first and last residue. The order of the fields is CDR3 DNA, CDR3 protein, clone size, J gene, D gene, V gene. The D gene is left open where the match is weak. Part of the rows lack a size; the others show once, few, many or a class for expanded clones.

DNA: TGTGCCAGCAGCCTGCAGGGGGTTCTATCTGAAGCTTTCTTT
CDR3: CASSLQGVLSEAFF
size: few
J: TRBJ1-1
D: TRBD1
V: TRBV11-1

DNA: TGTGCCAGCAGCTTGGTCGGGGGGCTGCGAACCGGGGAGCTGTTTTTT
CDR3: CASSLVGGLRTGELFF
size: NA
J: TRBJ2-2
D: NA
V: TRBV5-4

DNA: TGCGCCAGCAACGATCAGGGGGCGCAAAATGAGCAGTTCTTC
CDR3: CASNDQGAQNEQFF
size: few
J: TRBJ2-1
D: TRBD1
V: TRBV5-1

DNA: TGTGCCAGCAGCTCCCCAGATACAGATACTGAAGCTTTCTTT
CDR3: CASSSPDTDTEAFF
size: few
J: TRBJ1-1
D: NA
V: TRBV11-2

DNA: TGTGCCAGCAGTCGAAGGACAGGGGGCAGGTACGAGCAGTACTTC
CDR3: CASSRRTGGRYEQYF
size: NA
J: TRBJ2-7
D: TRBD1
V: TRBV27

DNA: TGCGCCAGCAGCTTTCGCGCACCGGGGACAGCGGCCTACGAGCAGTACTTC
CDR3: CASSFRAPGTAAYEQYF
size: few
J: TRBJ2-7
D: TRBD1
V: TRBV5-1

DNA: TGTGCCATCAGTGAGTCGAGAGGAAGCAATCAGCCCCAGCATTTT
CDR3: CAISESRGSNQPQHF
size: few
J: TRBJ1-5
D: NA
V: TRBV10-3

DNA: TGTGCCAGCAGCTTGGGCAGGGGATATAATTCACCCCTCCACTTT
CDR3: CASSLGRGYNSPLHF
size: NA
J: TRBJ1-6
D: NA
V: TRBV5-6

DNA: TGTGCCAGCAGCTTGAGTAATCGGGGACAGGGGTTGGCCTATGGCTACACCTTC
CDR3: CASSLSNRGQGLAYGYTF
size: NA
J: TRBJ1-2
D: TRBD1
V: TRBV5-4

DNA: TGTGCCACCAGCAGTAACAGCTATTCCCCCACAGATACGCAGTATTTT
CDR3: CATSSNSYSPTDTQYF
size: few
J: TRBJ2-3
D: NA
V: TRBV15

DNA: TGTGCCAGCAGCGCCCTCGACAGGCCCGGCTCCTACAATGAGCAGTTCTTC
CDR3: CASSALDRPGSYNEQFF
size: few
J: TRBJ2-1
D: NA
V: TRBV13

DNA: TGTGCCAGCAGCTTACCCTCAGGGCTAGGGGGAAACACCATATATTTT
CDR3: CASSLPSGLGGNTIYF
size: NA
J: TRBJ1-3
D: NA
V: TRBV7-2

DNA: TGTGCCAGCAGCCGAATAGTATTTACAGGGGGCGCGGACGAAAAACTGTTTTTT
CDR3: CASSRIVFTGGADEKLFF
size: few
J: TRBJ1-4
D: TRBD1
V: TRBV11-2

DNA: TGCGCCAGCAGCTTGAACCTACAGGGGACCGGGGAGACCCAGTACTTC
CDR3: CASSLNLQGTGETQYF
size: few
J: TRBJ2-5
D: TRBD1
V: TRBV5-1

DNA: TGTGCCTCAGTGAACCCGGGGGTTGCTTACGAGCAGTACTTC
CDR3: CASVNPGVAYEQYF
size: NA
J: TRBJ2-7
D: NA
V: TRBV10-3

DNA: TGTGCCAGCAGCTTAGACAGGGGGCCGGGGGACAATGAGCAGTTCTTC
CDR3: CASSLDRGPGDNEQFF
size: NA
J: TRBJ2-1
D: TRBD1
V: TRBV7-9

DNA: TGTGCCACCAGCACCTATAAACAGGGGGCGAGTTCACCCCTCCACTTT
CDR3: CATSTYKQGASSPLHF
size: few
J: TRBJ1-6
D: TRBD1
V: TRBV15

DNA: TGCGCCAGCAGCCAGCCGGGACAGGGGTCCTACGAGCAGTACTTC
CDR3: CASSQPGQGSYEQYF
size: many
J: TRBJ2-7
D: TRBD1
V: TRBV4-1

DNA: TGTGCCAGCAGCTTGGTAGTTGGGGCATGGGGTCAGCCCCAGCATTTT
CDR3: CASSLVVGAWGQPQHF
size: NA
J: TRBJ1-5
D: NA
V: TRBV5-8

DNA: TGTGCCAGCAGCCAACATGTCCACACTGAAGCTTTCTTT
CDR3: CASSQHVHTEAFF
size: few
J: TRBJ1-1
D: NA
V: TRBV7-2

DNA: TGTGCCACCAGCGCCCGGACAGTTATGGTCTACGAGCAGTACTTC
CDR3: CATSARTVMVYEQYF
size: NA
J: TRBJ2-7
D: NA
V: TRBV15

DNA: TGTGCCAGCAGTGCCACCCAGGGGGCTGATTCACCCCTCCACTTT
CDR3: CASSATQGADSPLHF
size: NA
J: TRBJ1-6
D: TRBD1
V: TRBV6-5

DNA: TGTGCCAGTAGTATAGTGCGGGGGAACACTGAAGCTTTCTTT
CDR3: CASSIVRGNTEAFF
size: few
J: TRBJ1-1
D: NA
V: TRBV19

DNA: TGTGCCAGCAGCTTCAGGAACTCCTACGAGCAGTACTTC
CDR3: CASSFRNSYEQYF
size: few
J: TRBJ2-7
D: NA
V: TRBV7-9

DNA: TGTGCCAGTACCAAGGACAGGCCCGGGGAGCTGTTTTTT
CDR3: CASTKDRPGELFF
size: NA
J: TRBJ2-2
D: TRBD1
V: TRBV19

DNA: TGTGCCAGCAGCACCGGACAGGGGGCTATCTATGGCTACACCTTC
CDR3: CASSTGQGAIYGYTF
size: NA
J: TRBJ1-2
D: TRBD1
V: TRBV5-4

DNA: TGTGCCAGCAGTTACGATCAGGGTCGGTACGAGCAGTACTTC
CDR3: CASSYDQGRYEQYF
size: few
J: TRBJ2-7
D: NA
V: TRBV6-6

DNA: TGTGCCAGCAGTGAAAGCCCGAACACTGAAGCTTTCTTT
CDR3: CASSESPNTEAFF
size: few
J: TRBJ1-1
D: NA
V: TRBV6-1